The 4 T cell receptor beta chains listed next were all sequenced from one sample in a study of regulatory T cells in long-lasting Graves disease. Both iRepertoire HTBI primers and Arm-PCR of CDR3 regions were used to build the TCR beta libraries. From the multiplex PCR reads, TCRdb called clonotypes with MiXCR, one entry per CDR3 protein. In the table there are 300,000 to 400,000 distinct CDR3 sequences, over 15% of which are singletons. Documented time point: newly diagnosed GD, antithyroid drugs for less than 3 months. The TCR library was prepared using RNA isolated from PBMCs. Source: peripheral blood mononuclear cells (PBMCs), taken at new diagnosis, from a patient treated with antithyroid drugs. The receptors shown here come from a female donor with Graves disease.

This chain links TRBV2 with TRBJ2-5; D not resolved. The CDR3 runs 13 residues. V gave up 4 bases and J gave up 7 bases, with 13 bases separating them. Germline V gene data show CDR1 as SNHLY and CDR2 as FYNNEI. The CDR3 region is CASSVTPLGTQYF. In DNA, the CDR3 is TGTGCCAGCAGTGTGACTCCTCTAGGGACCCAGTACTTC.

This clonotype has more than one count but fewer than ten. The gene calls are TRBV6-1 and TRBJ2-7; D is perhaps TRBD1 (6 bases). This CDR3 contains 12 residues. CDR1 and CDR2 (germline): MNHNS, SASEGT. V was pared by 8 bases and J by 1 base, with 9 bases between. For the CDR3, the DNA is TGTGCCAGCGGACAGCGGTCCTACGAGCAGTACTTC. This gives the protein CASGQRSYEQYF.

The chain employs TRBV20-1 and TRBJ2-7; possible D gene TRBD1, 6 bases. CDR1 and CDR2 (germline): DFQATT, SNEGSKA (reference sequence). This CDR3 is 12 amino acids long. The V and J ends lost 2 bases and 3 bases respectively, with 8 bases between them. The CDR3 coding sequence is TGCAGTGCTAGAAGGGACAACTACGAGCAGTACTTC. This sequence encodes CSARRDNYEQYF.

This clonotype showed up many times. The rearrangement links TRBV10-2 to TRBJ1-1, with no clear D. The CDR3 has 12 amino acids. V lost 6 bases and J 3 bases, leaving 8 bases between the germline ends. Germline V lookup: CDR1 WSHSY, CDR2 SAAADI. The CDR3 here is CASRDSHTEAFF. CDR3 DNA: TGCGCCAGCAGGGATAGTCACACTGAAGCTTTCTTT.